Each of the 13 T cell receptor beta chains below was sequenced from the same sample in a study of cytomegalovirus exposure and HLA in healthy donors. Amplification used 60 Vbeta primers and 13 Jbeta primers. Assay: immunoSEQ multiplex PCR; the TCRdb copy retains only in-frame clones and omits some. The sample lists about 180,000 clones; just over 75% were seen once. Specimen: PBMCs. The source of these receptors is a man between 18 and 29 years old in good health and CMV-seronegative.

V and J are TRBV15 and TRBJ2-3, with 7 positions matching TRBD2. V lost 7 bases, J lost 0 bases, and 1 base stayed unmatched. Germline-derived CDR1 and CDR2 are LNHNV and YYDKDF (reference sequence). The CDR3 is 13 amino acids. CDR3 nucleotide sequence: TGTGCCACCACGCGGGGGAGCACAGATACGCAGTATTTT. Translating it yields CATTRGSTDTQYF.

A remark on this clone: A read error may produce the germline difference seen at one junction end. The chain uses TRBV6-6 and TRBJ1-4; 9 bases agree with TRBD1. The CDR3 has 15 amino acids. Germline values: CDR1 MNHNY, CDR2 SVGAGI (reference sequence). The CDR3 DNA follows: TGTGCCAGCAGTCACTCGGACAGGGGTGGAGAAAAACTGTTTTTT. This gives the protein CASSHSDRGGEKLFF.

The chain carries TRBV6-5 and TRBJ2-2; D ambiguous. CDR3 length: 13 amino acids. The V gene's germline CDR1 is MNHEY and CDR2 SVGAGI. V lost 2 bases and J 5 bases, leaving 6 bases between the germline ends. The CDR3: CASSYETTGELFF. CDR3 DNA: TGTGCCAGCAGTTACGAGACAACCGGGGAGCTGTTTTTT.

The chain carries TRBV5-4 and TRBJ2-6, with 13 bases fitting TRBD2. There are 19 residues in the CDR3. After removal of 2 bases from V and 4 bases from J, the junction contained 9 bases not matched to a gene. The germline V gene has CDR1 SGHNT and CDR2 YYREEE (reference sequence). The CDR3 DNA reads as TGTGCCAGCAGCTTACGGACTAGCGGGAGATTCTTAGGGGCCAACGTCCTGACTTTC. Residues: CASSLRTSGRFLGANVLTF. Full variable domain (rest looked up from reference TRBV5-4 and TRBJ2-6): ETGVTQSPTHLIKTRGQQVTLRCSSQSGHNTVSWYQQALGQGPQFIFQYYREEENGRGNFPPRFSGLQFPNYSSELNVNALELDDSALYLCASSLRTSGRFLGANVLTFGAGSRLTVL.

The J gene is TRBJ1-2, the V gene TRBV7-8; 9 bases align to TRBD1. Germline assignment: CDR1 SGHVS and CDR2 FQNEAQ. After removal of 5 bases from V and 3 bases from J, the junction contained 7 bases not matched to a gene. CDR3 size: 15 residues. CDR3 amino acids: CASSLHRGRDYGYTF. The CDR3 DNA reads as TGTGCCAGCAGCCTCCACAGGGGGCGCGACTATGGCTACACCTTC.

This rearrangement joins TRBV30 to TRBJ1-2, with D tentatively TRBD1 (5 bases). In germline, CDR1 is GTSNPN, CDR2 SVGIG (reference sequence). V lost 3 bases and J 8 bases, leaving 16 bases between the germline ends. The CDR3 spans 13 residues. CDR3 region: CAWSSRAGLGYTF. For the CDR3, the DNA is TGTGCCTGGAGCTCTCGGGCAGGGCTAGGCTACACCTTC.

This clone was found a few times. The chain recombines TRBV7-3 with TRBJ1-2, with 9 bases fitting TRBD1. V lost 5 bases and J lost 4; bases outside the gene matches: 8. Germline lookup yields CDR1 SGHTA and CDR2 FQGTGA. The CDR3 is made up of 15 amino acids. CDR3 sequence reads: CASSPRDRVFYGYTF. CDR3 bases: TGTGCCAGCAGCCCCCGGGACAGGGTTTTCTATGGCTACACCTTC.

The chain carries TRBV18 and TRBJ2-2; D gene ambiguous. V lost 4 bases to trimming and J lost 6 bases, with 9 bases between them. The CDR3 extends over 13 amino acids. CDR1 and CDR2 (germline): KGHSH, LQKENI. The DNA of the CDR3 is TGTGCCAGCTCACTGCTGGCTCCCGGGGAGCTGTTTTTT. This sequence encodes CASSLLAPGELFF.

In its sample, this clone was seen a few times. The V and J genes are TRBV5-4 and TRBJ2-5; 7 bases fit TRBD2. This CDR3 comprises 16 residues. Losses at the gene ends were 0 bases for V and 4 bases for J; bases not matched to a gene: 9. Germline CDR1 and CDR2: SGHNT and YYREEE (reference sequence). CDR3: CASSLGAGSGGETQYF. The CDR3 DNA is TGTGCCAGCAGCTTGGGGGCTGGGTCGGGAGGAGAGACCCAGTACTTC.

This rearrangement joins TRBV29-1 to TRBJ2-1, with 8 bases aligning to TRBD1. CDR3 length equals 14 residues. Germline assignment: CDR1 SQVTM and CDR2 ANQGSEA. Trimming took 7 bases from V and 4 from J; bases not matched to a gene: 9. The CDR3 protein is CSGHGQGLYNEQFF. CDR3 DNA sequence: TGCAGCGGACACGGACAGGGTTTGTACAATGAGCAGTTCTTC.

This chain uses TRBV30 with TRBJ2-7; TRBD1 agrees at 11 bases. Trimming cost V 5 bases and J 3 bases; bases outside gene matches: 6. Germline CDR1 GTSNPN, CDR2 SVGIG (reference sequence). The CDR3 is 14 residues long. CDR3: CAWGTGTGGYEQYF. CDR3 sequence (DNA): TGTGCCTGGGGCACCGGGACAGGGGGCTACGAGCAGTACTTC.

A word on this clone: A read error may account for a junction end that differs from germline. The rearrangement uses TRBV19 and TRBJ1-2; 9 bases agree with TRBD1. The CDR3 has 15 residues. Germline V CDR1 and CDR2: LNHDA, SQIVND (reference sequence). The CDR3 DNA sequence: TGTGCCAGTAGTATAGATGGCGGGACAGGGTCTACGGTCGTCTTC. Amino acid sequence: CASSIDGGTGSTVVF.

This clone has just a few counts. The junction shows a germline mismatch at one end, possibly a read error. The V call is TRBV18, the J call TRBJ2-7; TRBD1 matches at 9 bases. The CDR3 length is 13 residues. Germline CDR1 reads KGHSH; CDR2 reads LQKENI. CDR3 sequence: CASSLGQGSDLNF. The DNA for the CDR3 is TGTGCCAGCTCACTAGGACAGGGGTCGGATTTGAACTTC. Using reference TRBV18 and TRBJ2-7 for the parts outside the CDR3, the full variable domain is NAGVMQNPRHLVRRRGQEARLRCSPMKGHSHVYWYRQLPEEGLKFMVYLQKENIIDESGMPKERFSAEFPKEGPSILRIQQVVRGDSAAYFCASSLGQGSDLNFGPGTRLTVT.